This record covers a single T cell receptor beta chain. The data are from a study of blood T cell repertoires in COVID-19. Study context: The study drew acute and convalescent COVID-19 samples from the United States, Italy and Spain.

V trimming: 3 bases; J trimming: 15 bases; junction bases outside the gene matches: 18. This CDR3 contains 16 residues. Germline CDR1 reads LNHDA; CDR2 reads SQIVND (reference sequence). Data came from immunoSEQ multiplex PCR; TCRdb stores just in-frame clones and leaves some out. The repertoire holds fewer than 85,000 clones, with 75% to 90% as singletons. The material sequenced was peripheral blood. This TCR came from a middle-aged man with active COVID-19. The gene calls are TRBV19 and TRBJ2-1, with TRBD1 matching over 9 bases. CDR3 DNA sequence: TGTGCCAGTAGTATCGGGACAGGGCCCTTAAGAGCGACCAGGTTCTTC. Its protein is CASSIGTGPLRATRFF.